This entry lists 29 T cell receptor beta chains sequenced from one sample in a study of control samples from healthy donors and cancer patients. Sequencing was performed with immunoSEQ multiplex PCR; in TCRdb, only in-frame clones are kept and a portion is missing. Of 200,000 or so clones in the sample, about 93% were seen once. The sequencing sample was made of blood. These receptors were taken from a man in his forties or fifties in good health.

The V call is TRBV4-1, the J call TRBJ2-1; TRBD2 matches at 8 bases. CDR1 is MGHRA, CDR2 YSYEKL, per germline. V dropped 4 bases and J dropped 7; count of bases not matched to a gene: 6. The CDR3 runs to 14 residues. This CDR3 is CASSPPGGGNEQFF. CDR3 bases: TGCGCCAGCAGCCCGCCCGGGGGGGGAAATGAGCAGTTCTTC.

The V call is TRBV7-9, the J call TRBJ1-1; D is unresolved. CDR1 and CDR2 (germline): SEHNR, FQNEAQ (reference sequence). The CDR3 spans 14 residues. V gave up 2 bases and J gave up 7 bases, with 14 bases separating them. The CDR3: CASSLTIRGDEAFF. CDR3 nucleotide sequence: TGTGCCAGCAGCTTAACAATCCGTGGAGATGAAGCTTTCTTT.

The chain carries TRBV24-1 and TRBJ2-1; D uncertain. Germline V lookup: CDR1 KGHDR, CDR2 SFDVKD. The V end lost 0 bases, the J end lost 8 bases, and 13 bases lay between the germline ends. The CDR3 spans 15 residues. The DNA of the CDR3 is TGTGCCACCAGTGATTTGAGTGATGCCATGGATGAGCAGTTCTTC. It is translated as CATSDLSDAMDEQFF.

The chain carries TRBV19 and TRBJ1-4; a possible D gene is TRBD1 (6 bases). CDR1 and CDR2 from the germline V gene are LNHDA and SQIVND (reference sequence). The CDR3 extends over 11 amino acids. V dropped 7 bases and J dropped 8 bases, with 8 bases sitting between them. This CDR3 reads CASTGGEKLFF. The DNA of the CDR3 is TGTGCCAGTACCGGGGGCGAAAAACTGTTTTTT. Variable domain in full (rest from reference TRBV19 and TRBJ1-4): DGGITQSPKYLFRKEGQNVTLSCEQNLNHDAMYWYRQDPGQGLRLIYYSQIVNDFQKGDIAEGYSVSREKKESFPLTVTSAQKNPTAFYLCASTGGEKLFFGSGTQLSVL.

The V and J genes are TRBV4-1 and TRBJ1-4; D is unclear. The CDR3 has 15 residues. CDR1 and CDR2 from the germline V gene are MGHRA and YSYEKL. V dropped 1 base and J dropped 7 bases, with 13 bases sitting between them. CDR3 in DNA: TGCGCCAGCAGCCAAGTAGGCTTTGGCGTTGAAAAACTGTTTTTT. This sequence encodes CASSQVGFGVEKLFF.

The CDR3 loop is CASSRTNVEANYGYTF. CDR3 DNA: TGTGCCAGCAGTCGGACTAATGTAGAAGCTAACTATGGCTACACCTTC. The chain joins TRBV3-1 (or the pseudogene TRBV3-2) to TRBJ1-2; D gene uncertain. Germline V gene sequence: CDR1 LGHDT, CDR2 YNNKEL (reference sequence). With 6 bases removed from V and 0 bases from J, the gap between germline ends came to 17 bases. The CDR3 extends over 16 amino acids.

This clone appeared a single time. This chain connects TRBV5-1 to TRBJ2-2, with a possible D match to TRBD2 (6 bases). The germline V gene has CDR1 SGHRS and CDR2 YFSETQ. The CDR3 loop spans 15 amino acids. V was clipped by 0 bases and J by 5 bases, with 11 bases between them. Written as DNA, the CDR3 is TGCGCCAGCAGCTTGGGCGGGGCAGGAACCGGGGAGCTGTTTTTT. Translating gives CASSLGGAGTGELFF.

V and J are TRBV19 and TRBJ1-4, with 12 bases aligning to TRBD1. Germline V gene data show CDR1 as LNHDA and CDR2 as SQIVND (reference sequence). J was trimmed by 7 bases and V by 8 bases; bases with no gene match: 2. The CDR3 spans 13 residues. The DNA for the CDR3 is TGTGCCAGTCGGGACAGGGGGCTTGAAAAACTGTTTTTT. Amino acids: CASRDRGLEKLFF.

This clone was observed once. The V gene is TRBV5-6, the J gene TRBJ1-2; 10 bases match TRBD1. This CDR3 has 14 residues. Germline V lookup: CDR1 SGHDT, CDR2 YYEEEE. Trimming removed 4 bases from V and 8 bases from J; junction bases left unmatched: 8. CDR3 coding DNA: TGTGCCAGCAGCCTCCGGGACAGGGGCGGGGGCTACACCTTC. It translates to CASSLRDRGGGYTF.

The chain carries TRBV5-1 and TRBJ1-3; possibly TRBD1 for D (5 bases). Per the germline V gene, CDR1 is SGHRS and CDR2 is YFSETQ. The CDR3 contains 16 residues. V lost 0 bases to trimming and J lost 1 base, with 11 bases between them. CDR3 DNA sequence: TGCGCCAGCAGCTTGGATGGGGGGGTGTCTGGAAACACCATATATTTT. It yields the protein CASSLDGGVSGNTIYF.

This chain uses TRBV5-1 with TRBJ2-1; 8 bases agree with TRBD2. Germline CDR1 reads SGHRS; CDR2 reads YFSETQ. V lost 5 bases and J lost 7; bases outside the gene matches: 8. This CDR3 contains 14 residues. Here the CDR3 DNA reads TGCGCCAGCAGTGGCGGGGGGACTTCTAATGAGCAGTTCTTC. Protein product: CASSGGGTSNEQFF.

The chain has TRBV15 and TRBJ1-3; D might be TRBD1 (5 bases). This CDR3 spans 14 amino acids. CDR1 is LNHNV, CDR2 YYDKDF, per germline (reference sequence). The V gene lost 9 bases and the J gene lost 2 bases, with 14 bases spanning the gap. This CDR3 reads CATRFGAAGNTIYF. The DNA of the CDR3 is TGTGCCACAAGGTTTGGGGCAGCTGGAAACACCATATATTTT.

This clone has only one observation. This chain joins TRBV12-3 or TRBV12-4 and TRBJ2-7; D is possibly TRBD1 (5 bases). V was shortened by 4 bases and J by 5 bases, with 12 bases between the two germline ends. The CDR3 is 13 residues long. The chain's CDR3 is CASSYTDSHEQYF. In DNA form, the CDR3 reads TGTGCCAGCAGTTATACCGACAGCCACGAGCAGTACTTC.

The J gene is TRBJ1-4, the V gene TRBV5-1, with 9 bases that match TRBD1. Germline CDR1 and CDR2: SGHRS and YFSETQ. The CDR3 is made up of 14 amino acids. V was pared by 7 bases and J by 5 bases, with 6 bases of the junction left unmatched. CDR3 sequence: CASADRGKNEKLFF. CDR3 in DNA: TGCGCCAGCGCCGACAGGGGGAAGAATGAAAAACTGTTTTTT.

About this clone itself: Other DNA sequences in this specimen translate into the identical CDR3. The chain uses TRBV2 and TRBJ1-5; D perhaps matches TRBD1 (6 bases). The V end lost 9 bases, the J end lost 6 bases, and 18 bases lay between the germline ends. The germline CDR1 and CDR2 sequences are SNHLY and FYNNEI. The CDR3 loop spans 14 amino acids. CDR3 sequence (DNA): TGTGCCAGTGGAGGGGGGTATGAGCGTCAGCCCCAGCATTTT. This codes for CASGGGYERQPQHF.

The CDR3 DNA follows: TGTGCCAGCAGGCCAATTACCCGCCGAGATACGCAGTATTTT. This translates into CASRPITRRDTQYF. The chain links TRBV11-2 to TRBJ2-3; D unclear. The ends were cut back, 6 bases at V and 5 bases at J, with 15 bases in the middle. The CDR3 is made up of 14 amino acids. Germline loops: CDR1 SGHAT, CDR2 FQNNGV. Supplemented by reference TRBV11-2 and TRBJ2-3, the full variable domain reads EAGVAQSPRYKIIEKRQSVAFWCNPISGHATLYWYQQILGQGPKLLIQFQNNGVVDDSQLPKDRFSAERLKGVDSTLKIQPAKLEDSAVYLCASRPITRRDTQYFGPGTRLTVL.

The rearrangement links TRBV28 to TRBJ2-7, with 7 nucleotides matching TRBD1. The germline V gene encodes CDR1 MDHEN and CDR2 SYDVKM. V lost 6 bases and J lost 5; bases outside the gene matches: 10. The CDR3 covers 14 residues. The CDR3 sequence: CASRVRGRGNEQYV. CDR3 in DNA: TGTGCCAGCAGGGTCCGAGGCAGGGGGAACGAGCAGTACGTC.

CDR3 nucleotides: TGCGCCAGCAGCTTGGCTAGGGACGCCGGGGAGCTGTTTTTT. Its translation: CASSLARDAGELFF. The chain couples TRBV5-1 to TRBJ2-2; D is perhaps TRBD1 or TRBD2 (5 bases each). CDR3 length: 14 amino acids. V was pared by 0 bases and J by 6 bases, with 9 bases between. The germline gives CDR1 SGHRS, CDR2 YFSETQ.

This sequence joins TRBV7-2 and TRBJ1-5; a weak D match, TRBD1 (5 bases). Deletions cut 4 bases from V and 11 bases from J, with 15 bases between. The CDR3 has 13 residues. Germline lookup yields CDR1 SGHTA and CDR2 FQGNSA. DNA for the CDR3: TGTGCCAGCAGCTGGGGGAATGGGGGGGCCCAGCATTTT. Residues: CASSWGNGGAQHF.

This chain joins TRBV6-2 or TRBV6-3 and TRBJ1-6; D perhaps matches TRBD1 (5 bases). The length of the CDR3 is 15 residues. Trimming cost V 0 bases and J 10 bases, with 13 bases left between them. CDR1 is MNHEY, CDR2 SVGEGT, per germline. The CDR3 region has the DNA TGTGCCAGCAGTTACTCGAGCAGGGAAGACTCACCCCTCCACTTT. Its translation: CASSYSSREDSPLHF.

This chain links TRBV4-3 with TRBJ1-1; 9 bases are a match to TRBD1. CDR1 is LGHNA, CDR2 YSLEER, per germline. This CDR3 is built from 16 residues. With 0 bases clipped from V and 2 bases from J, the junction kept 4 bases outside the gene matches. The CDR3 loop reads CASSQDLTGGNTEAFF. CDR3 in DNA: TGCGCCAGCAGCCAAGATCTGACAGGGGGAAACACTGAAGCTTTCTTT.

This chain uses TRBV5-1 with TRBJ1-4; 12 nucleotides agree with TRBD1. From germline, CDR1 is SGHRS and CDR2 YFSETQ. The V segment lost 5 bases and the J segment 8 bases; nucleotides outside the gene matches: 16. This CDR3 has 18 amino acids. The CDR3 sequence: CASRLPGTGGLSGEKLFF. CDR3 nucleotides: TGCGCCAGCAGGTTACCCGGGACAGGGGGCCTCTCGGGGGAAAAACTGTTTTTT.

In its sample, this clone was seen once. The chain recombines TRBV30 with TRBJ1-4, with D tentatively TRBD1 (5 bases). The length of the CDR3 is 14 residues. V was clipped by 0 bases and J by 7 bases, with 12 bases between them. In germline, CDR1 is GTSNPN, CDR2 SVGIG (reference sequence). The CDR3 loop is CAWSVGVQGEKLFF. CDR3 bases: TGTGCCTGGAGTGTAGGGGTTCAGGGTGAAAAACTGTTTTTT.

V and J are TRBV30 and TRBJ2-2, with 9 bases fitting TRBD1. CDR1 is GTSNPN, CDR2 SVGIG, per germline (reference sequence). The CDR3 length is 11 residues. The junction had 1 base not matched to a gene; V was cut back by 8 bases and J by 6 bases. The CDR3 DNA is TGTGCCAGGACAGGGGCCGGGGAGCTGTTTTTT. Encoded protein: CARTGAGELFF.

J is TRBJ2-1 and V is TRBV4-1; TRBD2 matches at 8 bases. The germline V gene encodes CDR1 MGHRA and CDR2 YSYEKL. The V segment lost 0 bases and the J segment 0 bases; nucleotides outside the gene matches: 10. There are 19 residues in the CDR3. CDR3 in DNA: TGCGCCAGCAGCCAAGATCGGACGGGGGGGTTCAGCTCCTACAATGAGCAGTTCTTC. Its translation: CASSQDRTGGFSSYNEQFF.

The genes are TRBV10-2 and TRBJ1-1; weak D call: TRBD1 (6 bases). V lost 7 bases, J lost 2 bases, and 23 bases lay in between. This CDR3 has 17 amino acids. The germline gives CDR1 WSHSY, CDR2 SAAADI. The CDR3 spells CASTPFAGGASNTEAFF. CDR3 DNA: TGCGCCAGCACCCCCTTCGCCGGGGGGGCGAGTAACACTGAAGCTTTCTTT.

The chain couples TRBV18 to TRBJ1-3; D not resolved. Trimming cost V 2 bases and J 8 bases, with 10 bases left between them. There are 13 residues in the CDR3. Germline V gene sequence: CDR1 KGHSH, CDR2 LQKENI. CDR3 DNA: TGTGCCAGCTCACCAGGGTACGGGGACACCATATATTTT. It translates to CASSPGYGDTIYF.

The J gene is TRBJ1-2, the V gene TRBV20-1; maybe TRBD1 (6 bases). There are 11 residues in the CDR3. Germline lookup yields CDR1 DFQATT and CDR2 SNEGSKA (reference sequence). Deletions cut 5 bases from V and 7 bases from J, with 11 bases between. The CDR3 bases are TGCAGTGCTGATCCCAGGGGTGGCTACACCTTC. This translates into CSADPRGGYTF.

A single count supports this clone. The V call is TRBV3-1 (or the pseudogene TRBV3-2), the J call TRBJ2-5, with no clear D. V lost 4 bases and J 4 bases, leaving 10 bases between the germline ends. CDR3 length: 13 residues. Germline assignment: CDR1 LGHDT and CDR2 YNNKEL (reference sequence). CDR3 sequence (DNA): TGTGCCAGCAGCCCCCCCCGAGGAGAGACCCAGTACTTC. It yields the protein CASSPPRGETQYF.